The 16 T cell receptor beta chains below were found in one sample sequenced in a study of cytomegalovirus exposure and HLA in healthy donors. Sequencing was performed with immunoSEQ multiplex PCR; in TCRdb, only in-frame clones are kept and a portion is missing. The table has under 200,000 clones, around 96% seen once. The specimen sequenced was PBMCs. Receptors were obtained from a woman aged 18-29 years in good health and CMV-seronegative.

The chain is built from TRBV9 and TRBJ1-2, with D tentatively TRBD1 (5 bases). The CDR3 has 15 amino acids. Trimming removed 0 bases at V and 8 bases at J, with 17 bases between. Germline CDR1 SGDLS, CDR2 YYNGEE. CDR3 nucleotides: TGTGCCAGCAGCGTAGGGGTCGGCAGGGCGTACGGCTACACCTTC. Translated: CASSVGVGRAYGYTF.

The genes are TRBV5-4 and TRBJ1-2; possibly TRBD1 for D (6 bases). This CDR3 has 12 amino acids. V lost 2 bases to trimming and J lost 8 bases, with 10 bases between them. Germline CDR1 and CDR2: SGHNT and YYREEE (reference sequence). This chain's CDR3 is CASSFEGGGYTF. The CDR3 region has the DNA TGTGCCAGCAGCTTTGAAGGGGGAGGCTACACCTTC.

The gene calls are TRBV2 and TRBJ1-6; 9 bases map to TRBD1. Germline lookup yields CDR1 SNHLY and CDR2 FYNNEI. The CDR3 is made up of 14 amino acids. The V and J ends lost 6 bases and 10 bases, in that order; junction bases with no gene match: 7. As DNA, the CDR3 is TGTGCCAGCAGGGGACAGGGAACGAAATCACCCCTCCACTTT. It translates to CASRGQGTKSPLHF.

With regard to this clone: The junction does not match germline at one end; this may be a read error. V usage is TRBV19 and J usage is TRBJ1-5; no reliable D call. Germline lookup yields CDR1 LNHDA and CDR2 SQIVND (reference sequence). CDR3 length equals 13 residues. The CDR3 DNA follows: TGTGCCAGTAGTATAGCGGTCGGAGGGAGAAAGGATTTT. Its protein is CASSIAVGGRKDF.

The V gene is TRBV10-3, the J gene TRBJ1-1; 7 nucleotides line up with TRBD1. V shed 11 bases, J shed 1 base, and the junction held 7 bases outside the gene matches. The CDR3 spans 13 residues. CDR1 is ENHRY, CDR2 SYGVKD, per germline. CDR3 sequence (DNA): TGTGCCTATCAGGGGGAAGGGAACACTGAAGCTTTCTTT. Protein product: CAYQGEGNTEAFF.

The chain combines TRBV7-6 with TRBJ2-3; possible D gene TRBD2, 6 bases. This CDR3 is built from 15 residues. The V end lost 1 base, the J end lost 2 bases, and 10 bases lay between the germline ends. Germline V gene lookup returns CDR1 SGHVS and CDR2 FNYEAQ. Written as DNA, the CDR3 is TGTGCCAGCAGCTTAGGCGTAGCGGCCACAGATACGCAGTATTTT. Protein product: CASSLGVAATDTQYF.

The rearrangement uses TRBV19 and TRBJ1-5; 10 bases fit TRBD1. Trimming at V came to 3 bases and at J to 5 bases, leaving 13 bases not matched to a gene. Germline V gene lookup returns CDR1 LNHDA and CDR2 SQIVND (reference sequence). The CDR3 is 18 amino acids. The CDR3 DNA is TGTGCCAGTAGTATTAAACGACAGGGGGCTAGTACGGATCAGCCCCAGCATTTT. This translates into CASSIKRQGASTDQPQHF.

The CDR3 region has the DNA TGTGCCAGCAGTGACCCACAAGGGGGCCAAGAGACCCAGTACTTC. This gives the protein CASSDPQGGQETQYF. This chain connects TRBV6-4 to TRBJ2-5, with a tentative D call TRBD1 (6 bases). This CDR3 has 15 residues. V was cut by 2 bases and J by 1 base, with 11 bases left in between. Germline assignment: CDR1 MRHNA and CDR2 SNTAGT.

About this clone: Germline is not matched at one junction end, which may reflect a read error. The rearrangement links TRBV7-7 to TRBJ2-3; D ambiguous. The CDR3 is made up of 13 amino acids. Germline CDR1 is SSHAT and CDR2 is FNYEAQ (reference sequence). The CDR3 sequence: CASSAQPGDTQYF. Written as DNA, the CDR3 is TGTGCTAGCAGCGCCCAGCCGGGAGATACGCAGTATTTT.

This chain links TRBV27 with TRBJ1-1, with D unresolved. The V end was cut by 3 bases, the J end by 1 base, with 9 bases between. The length of the CDR3 is 14 residues. Germline CDR1 is MNHEY and CDR2 is SMNVEV (reference sequence). The CDR3 loop is CASSFEGQNTEAFF. The CDR3, as DNA: TGTGCCAGCAGTTTTGAGGGCCAGAACACTGAAGCTTTCTTT.

V gene TRBV7-8 combines with J gene TRBJ2-2; weak D call: TRBD1 (7 bases). The germline V gene encodes CDR1 SGHVS and CDR2 FQNEAQ. V gave up 6 bases and J gave up 4 bases, with 12 bases separating them. There are 14 residues in the CDR3. The CDR3 loop is CASRPQGGTGELFF. The DNA of the CDR3 is TGTGCCAGCAGACCGCAGGGGGGCACCGGGGAGCTGTTTTTT.

The V gene is TRBV7-9, the J gene TRBJ2-3, with 10 bases identical to TRBD2. The trim removed 7 bases at V and 4 bases at J, leaving 8 bases unmatched. Germline CDR1 reads SEHNR; CDR2 reads FQNEAQ (reference sequence). This CDR3 is built from 15 residues. The CDR3 is CASNVAGGGSDTQYF. The CDR3 nucleotides read TGTGCCAGCAACGTAGCGGGGGGTGGGTCAGATACGCAGTATTTT. Full variable domain (rest looked up from reference TRBV7-9 and TRBJ2-3): DTGVSQNPRHKITKRGQNVTFRCDPISEHNRLYWYRQTLGQGPEFLTYFQNEAQLEKSRLLSDRFSAERPKGSFSTLEIQRTEQGDSAMYLCASNVAGGGSDTQYFGPGTRLTVL.

The chain joins TRBV11-2 to TRBJ2-1; no clear D gene. Germline V gene lookup returns CDR1 SGHAT and CDR2 FQNNGV. V gave up 2 bases and J gave up 10 bases, with 9 bases separating them. The CDR3 consists of 12 residues. CDR3 sequence: CASSLSQFEQFF. The DNA for the CDR3 is TGTGCCAGCAGCTTATCGCAGTTCGAGCAGTTCTTC.

The CDR3 region has the DNA TGTGCCAGTAGTACGCGGACTCATCCCTACAATGAGCAGTTCTTC. It specifies CASSTRTHPYNEQFF. V usage is TRBV19 and J usage is TRBJ2-1; D is perhaps TRBD2 (5 bases). The V gene lost 4 bases and the J gene lost 2 bases, with 12 bases spanning the gap. This CDR3 is built from 15 residues. Germline CDR1 LNHDA, CDR2 SQIVND (reference sequence).

J is TRBJ2-3 and V is TRBV27; 9 bases line up with TRBD1. The CDR3 runs to 14 residues. Trimming cost V 5 bases and J 4 bases; bases outside gene matches: 4. CDR1 is MNHEY and CDR2 is SMNVEV in the germline V gene (reference sequence). CDR3 amino acids: CASSRDRDADTQYF. CDR3 nucleotides: TGTGCCAGCAGTAGGGACAGGGACGCAGATACGCAGTATTTT.

The chain recombines TRBV7-2 with TRBJ1-4; D unresolved. This CDR3 contains 13 residues. Germline-derived CDR1 and CDR2 are SGHTA and FQGNSA. Trimming removed 4 bases from V and 11 bases from J, with 14 bases in between. The CDR3 DNA sequence: TGTGCCAGCAGCTCACAAGGCGGGGATAAACTGTTTTTT. It is translated as CASSSQGGDKLFF.